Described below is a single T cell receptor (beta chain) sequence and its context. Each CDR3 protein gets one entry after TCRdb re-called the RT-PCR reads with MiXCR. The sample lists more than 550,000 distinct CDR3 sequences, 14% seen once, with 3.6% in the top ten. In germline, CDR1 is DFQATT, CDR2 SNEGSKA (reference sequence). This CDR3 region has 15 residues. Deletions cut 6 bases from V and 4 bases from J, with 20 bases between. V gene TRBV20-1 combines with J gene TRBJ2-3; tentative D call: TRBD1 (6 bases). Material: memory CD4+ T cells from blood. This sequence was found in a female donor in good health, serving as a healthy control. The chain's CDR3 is CSAIDSRGLPDTQYF. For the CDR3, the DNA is TGCAGTGCCATTGATAGCAGGGGATTGCCAGATACGCAGTATTTT.